This T cell receptor (beta chain) was captured by sequencing in a study of cytomegalovirus exposure and HLA in healthy donors (dated by TCRdb to the late 2010s). A note on the overall study: An earlier analysis of approximately 640 of the donors reported roughly 270 Gb of sequence data and some 100 million unique TCR beta sequences from 150 million to 200 million T cells. HLA typing covered class I and class II loci at four-digit resolution. The aim of the study was to test whether cataloging public T cell receptors could identify signatures of past pathogen exposure. Typing coverage varied by locus: roughly 620-640 donors for A, B, C, DRB1 and DQB1; approximately 520 for DQA1; more than 600 for DPA1; approximately 490 for DPB1. Alongside the repertoire data, information on donor age, sex, ethnicity and CMV serostatus was compiled. Using immunosequencing, the study profiled T cell repertoires from about 650 subjects and related those repertoires to cytomegalovirus serostatus. An early release covering roughly 600 HLA-typed donors comprised roughly 300 gigabases of sequencing data and about 90 million unique TCR sequences. Across under 500 genotyped donors of the cohort, an average of roughly 250,000 unique TCR beta nucleotide sequences per donor were sequenced, and 15% to 20% of those sequences were non-productive. To decide whether each TCR beta V gene segment behaved as functional or pseudogenic, an earlier analysis of approximately 600 of the donors relied on high-throughput TCR beta sequencing. To predict cytomegalovirus infection status, the study brought together high-throughput TCR immunosequencing, statistical association of individual TCRs with disease status, and machine learning. Every repertoire in the discovery cohort had been generated on one and the same sequencing platform. In a later genetic analysis, genome-wide SNP genotypes for about 55% of the roughly 700 donors were used, and that subset was treated as a discovery cohort. Of the roughly 400 genotyped donors, over 65% fell in the genetic ancestry cluster associated with self-reported Caucasian donors. A later analysis re-examined previously published TCR beta repertoires from 610 or so donors and added high-resolution HLA genotyping to investigate patterns of TCR occurrence. Rather than using new phenotypic data, the later analysis identified candidate immune exposures from TCR beta sequences and from how often those sequences occurred across donors. A handful of DR-DQ haplotypes were handled as single units for association and clustering because linkage in the cohort was strong. In addition to the first cohort of several hundred subjects, a separate validation cohort of approximately 130 different subjects was used.

Libraries were made using the immunoSEQ multiplex PCR assay. For the multiplex PCR, a mixture combining 60 forward primers for TCR Vbeta segments and 13 reverse primers for TCR Jbeta segments was used. Amplification of the CDR3 region of rearranged TCR beta genes was performed with a multiplex PCR assay on genomic DNA. On the Illumina HiSeq System, the amplified TCR beta libraries were sequenced as 87-base-pair reads. The source study handled its data this way. A later analysis counted about 82 million unique TCR beta chains across the 690 or so repertoires, and some 11 million of these chains were shared by at least two donors. To remove PCR and sequencing errors, raw reads were error-corrected and collapsed into unique sequences using a nearest-neighbor algorithm that merged closely related sequences. To assign V, D and J gene segments, CDR3 sequences were aligned to IMGT reference sequences. For a sequence to be retained, a match of at least six nucleotides to both a V gene segment and a J gene segment was required. A rearrangement counted as productive if the CDR3 had no stop codons and remained in frame with V and J, and every other rearrangement counted as non-productive. Following IMGT convention, CDR3 was defined as the stretch from the second conserved V-encoded cysteine to the conserved J-encoded phenylalanine. The earlier analysis of some 540 of the donors excluded any sequence lacking an unambiguous match to a single V gene segment. An earlier analysis of fewer than 650 of the donors classified V segments as functional when productive rearrangements were above 56.7% and as segregating when the standard deviation between donors was above 5%. To diagnose cytomegalovirus status from the catalog of TCR beta chain sequences, a statistical classification framework was built. In a later analysis, TCR nucleotide sequences were compared against IMGT/GENE-DB human TR gene sequences so that V and J genes could be assigned. The TCRdist pipeline was used in a later analysis to assign CDR3 sequences and most-parsimonious VDJ recombination scenarios. In a later analysis, every TCR beta chain was defined by the combination of its CDR3 amino acid sequence and its V-gene family, and reads without a unique V-gene family were dropped. As a way to deal with suspected cross-contamination and a sequencing artifact, a later analysis dropped under 600 nucleotide sequences that were highly shared and had low generation probability. In a later analysis, a clonal expansion index was calculated for each public chain from normalized within-repertoire ranks of inferred template counts. Generation probabilities in a later analysis came from a VDJ recombination model fitted to out-of-frame rearrangements, and those results were checked against IGoR. In a later analysis, hypergeometric tests were used to score TCR-TCR, TCR-HLA and TCR-CMV co-occurrence, with a repertoire-size bias correction applied to TCR pairs. In a later analysis, false discovery rates were estimated by permuting HLA or CMV assignments 20 times. A later analysis grouped co-occurring TCRs with DBSCAN, adding TCRdist sequence similarity when clustering within HLA-allele-positive subsets. Repertoires with fewer than 30,000 or more than 120,000 public chains, plus five repertoires with anomalous nucleotide sharing, were excluded from co-occurrence clustering. The source is immuneACCESS, and TCRdb retained only in-frame sequences with V and J called. Part of the clones is not carried over; for the studies checked, unresolved V genes explain less than half of this, and the remainder is unexplained. Clone size and the V and J calls come from that table; the DNA yielded D and trimming. The sample table lists 150,000 to 200,000 clones, about 80% of them with a count of one. The top ten clonotypes cover approximately 2.3% of the sample.

Broad study findings and their caveats: Because HLA typing was unavailable for some donors at each locus, only the typed subset was used in association tests. Only TCR beta chains were sequenced in this cohort, and the absence of alpha or paired-chain data limited detectable features. Compared with equally common non-associated chains, HLA-associated TCR beta chains in a later analysis were more clonally expanded and had lower generation probabilities. Sequencing depth was assumed to be roughly uniform across donors in the presence/absence analyses, though that assumption may not hold. Specific HLA alleles were associated with 15,000 to 20,000 TCR beta sequences at a false discovery rate of 0.05 in a later analysis. Immune exposure information for the cohort was limited to CMV serostatus. A cluster of highly shared sequence variants was judged likely to be a technical artifact of the sequencing pipeline. The earlier analysis of 587 of the donors excluded over 15 rarely observed V segments, including chromosome 9 orphons, because counts were too low. In an earlier analysis of around 500 of the donors, most TCR beta V segments appeared in productive rearrangements about 90% or about 30% of the time, broadly matching IMGT annotations. In a later genetic analysis, a missense DCLRE1C variant was associated with V-gene and J-gene trimming of TCR beta chains, and the association was replicated in an independent cohort. When HLA alleles, especially DR and DQ, strongly co-occurred, attributing TCR associations to individual alleles was difficult. In the study, approximately 150 TCR beta chains were listed as associated with cytomegalovirus. In a later analysis, most CMV-associated TCR beta chains were found to appear HLA-restricted, with HLA associations seemingly driven largely by CMV exposure. Some IMGT-functional V segments, including TRBV6-2 and TRBV6-3, could not be told apart with the 87-base-pair reads, so those segments were excluded. A further reported finding was that TCR beta sequences accurately predicted the HLA-A and HLA-B alleles for most subjects in the first cohort. In a later analysis, the rate of TCR association differed among HLA loci, with DRB1 alleles having the most associated TCRs and HLA-C alleles having the fewest. Compared with the roughly 700-donor mean, donors in an Asian-associated ancestry cluster had fewer N-insertions in productive TCRs, according to a later genetic analysis. It was suggested by the authors that the approach could potentially be generalized to other disease states and immunological phenotypes. According to a later analysis, parvovirus B19, influenza, CMV and Epstein-Barr virus appeared linked to several top co-occurrence clusters. The classifier was reported to diagnose cytomegalovirus status with high specificity and sensitivity in both the original and validation cohorts. In vitro tests confirmed that a few of the cytomegalovirus-associated TCR beta chains recognize cytomegalovirus antigens. Most TCR sequences were seen in very few donors, while some public TCRs were found in many individuals. Linkage disequilibrium might explain the correlated functional status among segregating V segments, but an unknown experimental factor could not be excluded.

From cysteine to phenylalanine, the CDR3 is 13 amino acids long. Here the CDR3 DNA is all that survives: 39 bases in frame from base 1. Sequences SGHRS (CDR1) and YFSETQ (CDR2) are obtained from the germline V gene. V loses 4 bases, J loses 4 bases, and the germline ends lie 11 bases apart. The cohort consisted of 666 healthy bone marrow donors. All cohort members were sampled while nominally healthy, although unrecorded immune exposures were likely present. The donor was CMV seropositive and was included in the group of around 300 seropositive cohort members. Every donor gave a peripheral blood sample, and the peripheral blood mononuclear cells from that sample were used for TCR beta sequencing. Genomic DNA was extracted from the blood cell samples with the Qiagen DNeasy Blood Extraction Kit. Regarding this clone: Its recognized antigen is unknown. No base-level quality is on record; no much larger clone is a single base apart.

The TCR sequence derives from a man aged 45-65 years in good health and CMV-seropositive. This chain is built from TRBV5-1 and TRBJ1-1, and possibly TRBD1, on 5 matching bases. Sequenced input: PBMCs. The encoded CDR3 is CASSGGVTTEAFF. The nucleotide sequence is given as TGCGCCAGCAGCGGGGGGGTCACCACTGAAGCTTTCTTT.